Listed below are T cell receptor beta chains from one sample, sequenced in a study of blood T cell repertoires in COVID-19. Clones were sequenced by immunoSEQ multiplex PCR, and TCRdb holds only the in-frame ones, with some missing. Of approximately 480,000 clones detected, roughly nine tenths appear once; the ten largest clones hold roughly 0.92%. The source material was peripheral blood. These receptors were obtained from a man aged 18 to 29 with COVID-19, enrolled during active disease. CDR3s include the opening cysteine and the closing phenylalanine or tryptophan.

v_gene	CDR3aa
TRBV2	CASSEPGVYEQYF
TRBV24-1	CATSDRTDSNQPQHF
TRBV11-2	CASSRQGAFENIQYF
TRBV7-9	CASSSGTSVTDTQYF
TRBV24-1	CATSDPRQGTDTQYF
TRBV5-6	CASSPDRSPYEQYF
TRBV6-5	CATTGNYGYTF
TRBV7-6	CASSLRADSPYGYTF
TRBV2	CASNFGQGAHEQYF
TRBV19	CATRQGTYNEQFF
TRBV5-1	CASSLDPAGAGEQFF
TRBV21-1	CASTHFGTDNEKLFF
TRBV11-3	CASSSLGAADEQYF
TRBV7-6	CASSLEPLSYEQFF
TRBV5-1	CASRPSGQGSEKLFF
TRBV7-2	CASSLMGGTEAFF
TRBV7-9	CASSFYGPRSEQFF
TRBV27	CASSSRGFGLAVHEQYF
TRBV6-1	CASSEAPTGRVGEQYF
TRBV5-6	CASSLFASGVGETQYF
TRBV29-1	CSVEGRLASYNEQFF
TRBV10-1	CASSEGGLETQYF
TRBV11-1	CASSLVERSTDTQYF
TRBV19	CASSPRGIPSGYTF
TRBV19	CASSIGNTEAFF
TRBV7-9	CASSLGAPRGNGYTF
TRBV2	CASSELPPTEQPQHF
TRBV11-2	CASSQGETGVGEQYF
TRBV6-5	CASRVDSINQPQHF
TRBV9	CASSVTRDRNSNYGYTF
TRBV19	CASSIVTTRAGELFF